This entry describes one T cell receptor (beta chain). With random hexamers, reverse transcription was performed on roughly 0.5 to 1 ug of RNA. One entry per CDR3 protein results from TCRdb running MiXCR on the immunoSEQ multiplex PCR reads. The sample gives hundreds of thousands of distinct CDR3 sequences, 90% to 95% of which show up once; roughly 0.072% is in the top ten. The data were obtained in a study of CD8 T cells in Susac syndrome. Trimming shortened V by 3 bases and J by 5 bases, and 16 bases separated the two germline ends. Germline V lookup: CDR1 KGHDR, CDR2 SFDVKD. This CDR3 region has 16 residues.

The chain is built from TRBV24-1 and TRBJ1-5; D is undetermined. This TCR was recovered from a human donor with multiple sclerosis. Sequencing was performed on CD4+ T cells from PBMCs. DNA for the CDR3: TGTGCCACCAGTGATCCCGGGAGCGGACCTTATCAGCCCCAGCATTTT. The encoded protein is CATSDPGSGPYQPQHF.